One and the same sample provided the 16 T cell receptor beta chains below, sequenced in a study of cytomegalovirus exposure and HLA in healthy donors (dated by TCRdb to the late 2010s). Libraries were made using the immunoSEQ multiplex PCR assay. A mixture of 60 forward primers for TCR Vbeta segments and 13 reverse primers for TCR Jbeta segments was used in the multiplex PCR. In TCRdb, the immuneACCESS table is reduced to in-frame sequences with V and J assigned. These tables do not hold every clone; where another copy was compared, an unresolved V gene accounts for under half, and the others remain unexplained. The sample table contains 93,000 or so clones; only one count was recorded for roughly 77% of them. Jointly, the top ten make up 10% to 13% of the sample. Sequenced material: PBMCs. Source of these receptors: a woman aged 18-29 years in good health and CMV-seropositive.

The rearrangement uses TRBV9 and TRBJ1-4, with 7 bases lining up with TRBD1. Germline lookup yields CDR1 SGDLS and CDR2 YYNGEE. Losses at the gene ends were 4 bases for V and 7 bases for J; bases not matched to a gene: 10. The CDR3 contains 15 residues. The CDR3 DNA follows: TGTGCCAGCAGCTCCTTGGAGGGACAGACTGAAAAACTGTTTTTT. Translation gives CASSSLEGQTEKLFF.

The CDR3 protein is CATYGGSSYEQYF. The CDR3 DNA follows: TGTGCCACTTACGGGGGGAGCTCCTACGAGCAGTACTTC. This sequence joins TRBV27 and TRBJ2-7; 7 nucleotides align to TRBD2. J lost 0 bases, V lost 10 bases, and 6 bases had no gene match. The CDR3 contains 13 residues. The germline CDR1 and CDR2 sequences are MNHEY and SMNVEV (reference sequence).

The V gene is TRBV21-1, the J gene TRBJ2-1; the D call in the table, TRBD2, was not verified against the DNA. TRBV21-1 is tagged as a pseudogene. There are 17 residues in the CDR3. The CDR3 sequence: CASSKVWEGVGYNEQFF. For the CDR3, the DNA is TGTGCCAGCAGCAAAGTGTGGGAGGGAGTAGGCTACAATGAGCAGTTCTTC.

The V gene is TRBV6-1, the J gene TRBJ1-2, with a possible D match to TRBD1 (6 bases). This CDR3 is 12 amino acids long. Trimming took 11 bases from V and 1 from J, leaving 11 bases between them. Germline V gene sequence: CDR1 MNHNS, CDR2 SASEGT. For the CDR3, the DNA is TGTGCCGCTCGACAGGTTAACTATGGCTACACCTTC. It translates to CAARQVNYGYTF.

The rearrangement uses TRBV5-6 and TRBJ2-7, with 7 bases fitting TRBD2. Losses at the gene ends were 4 bases for V and 5 bases for J; bases not matched to a gene: 6. The CDR3 is made up of 13 amino acids. Germline V gene data show CDR1 as SGHDT and CDR2 as YYEEEE. CDR3: CASSPGGGDEQYF. CDR3 sequence (DNA): TGTGCCAGCAGCCCGGGCGGGGGAGACGAGCAGTACTTC.

This clone came up a few times. This rearrangement joins TRBV2 to TRBJ2-7; a possible D gene is TRBD2 (5 bases). V dropped 4 bases and J dropped 6 bases, with 19 bases sitting between them. Germline V gene data show CDR1 as SNHLY and CDR2 as FYNNEI. The CDR3 contains 15 residues. The CDR3, as DNA: TGTGCCAGCAGTGTTAGCGCTTTAGGGCCTGCCGAGCAGTACTTC. Translating it yields CASSVSALGPAEQYF. Complete variable domain (other parts from reference TRBV2 and TRBJ2-7): EPEVTQTPSHQVTQMGQEVILRCVPISNHLYFYWYRQILGQKVEFLVSFYNNEISEKSEIFDDQFSVERPDGSNFTLKIRSTKLEDSAMYFCASSVSALGPAEQYFGPGTRLTVT.

The chain joins TRBV9 to TRBJ1-4, with D perhaps TRBD1 (5 bases). The CDR3 is made up of 15 amino acids. Germline CDR1 SGDLS, CDR2 YYNGEE. V lost 4 bases to trimming and J lost 8 bases, with 18 bases between them. The CDR3 here is CASSPTRAGGEKLFF. CDR3 sequence (DNA): TGTGCCAGCAGCCCAACCCGGGCCGGGGGGGAAAAACTGTTTTTT.

This clone was recorded a few times. V gene TRBV6-5 combines with J gene TRBJ1-5; TRBD1 is a possible D gene (6 bases). Germline CDR1 is MNHEY and CDR2 is SVGAGI. Deletions cut 4 bases from V and 0 bases from J, with 10 bases between. CDR3 length: 15 residues. The CDR3 DNA reads as TGTGCCAGCAGTTCAGGGGTCTATAGCAATCAGCCCCAGCATTTT. It yields the protein CASSSGVYSNQPQHF.

The chain is built from TRBV28 and TRBJ1-4, with 8 bases identical to TRBD1. The CDR3 covers 14 residues. Germline V gene lookup returns CDR1 MDHEN and CDR2 SYDVKM. The ends lost 4 bases at V and 12 bases at J; junction bases unmatched: 10. The DNA for the CDR3 is TGTGCCAGCAGTTCCTACAGGGGGGTGAAGGAACTGTTTTTT. Encoded protein: CASSSYRGVKELFF. Full variable domain (missing parts from reference TRBV28 and TRBJ1-4): DVKVTQSSRYLVKRTGEKVFLECVQDMDHENMFWYRQDPGLGLRLIYFSYDVKMKEKGDIPEGYSVSREKKERFSLILESASTNQTSMYLCASSSYRGVKELFFGSGTQLSVL.

The rearrangement joins TRBV28 to TRBJ2-1, with a weak D call TRBD2 (5 bases). Trimming pared 2 bases from V and 5 bases from J, leaving 28 bases between. This CDR3 region has 20 residues. Germline V gives CDR1 MDHEN, CDR2 SYDVKM. The CDR3 sequence is CASSLASKGVPLRRHNEQFF. In DNA form, the CDR3 reads TGTGCCAGCAGTTTAGCATCCAAGGGAGTTCCTCTGAGGCGGCACAATGAGCAGTTCTTC.

This clone was detected only a few times. The genes are TRBV4-1 and TRBJ1-2, with 10 bases aligning to TRBD1. V lost 3 bases to trimming and J lost 3 bases; unmatched junction nucleotides: 7. The germline V gene has CDR1 MGHRA and CDR2 YSYEKL. The CDR3 covers 16 residues. CDR3 in amino acids: CASSQNPGQGYYGYTF. In DNA form, the CDR3 reads TGCGCCAGCAGCCAGAACCCGGGACAGGGGTACTATGGCTACACCTTC.

The sample holds a few counts of this clone. V usage is TRBV5-6 and J usage is TRBJ2-3, with D perhaps matching TRBD2 (6 bases). Looked up from germline, CDR1 is SGHDT and CDR2 is YYEEEE. Trimming removed 2 bases at V and 2 bases at J, with 9 bases between. The CDR3 extends over 14 amino acids. Here the CDR3 reads CASSFGGFTDTQYF. Here the CDR3 DNA reads TGTGCCAGCAGCTTCGGGGGTTTCACAGATACGCAGTATTTT. The complete variable domain, with remaining parts taken from reference TRBV5-6 and TRBJ2-3, reads DAGVTQSPTHLIKTRGQQVTLRCSPKSGHDTVSWYQQALGQGPQFIFQYYEEEERQRGNFPDRFSGHQFPNYSSELNVNALLLGDSALYLCASSFGGFTDTQYFGPGTRLTVL.

This clone was counted a single time. The chain employs TRBV19 and TRBJ2-3; D remains ambiguous. Germline V gene lookup returns CDR1 LNHDA and CDR2 SQIVND (reference sequence). This CDR3 region has 14 residues. The V gene lost 4 bases and the J gene lost 1 base, with 9 bases spanning the gap. In DNA form, the CDR3 reads TGTGCCAGTAGTACCCATTCGGGCACAGATACGCAGTATTTT. Protein: CASSTHSGTDTQYF.

The count of this clone is one. CDR3 amino acids: CASSSEGGISYEQYF. The CDR3 nucleotides are TGTGCCAGCAGCTCCGAAGGCGGGATTTCCTACGAGCAGTACTTC. The chain joins TRBV9 to TRBJ2-7; tentatively, D is TRBD2 (6 bases). Per the germline V gene, CDR1 is SGDLS and CDR2 is YYNGEE. CDR3 size: 15 residues. Trimming pared 4 bases from V and 1 base from J, leaving 15 bases between.

V is TRBV2 and J is TRBJ2-5; 7 bases agree with TRBD1. With 9 bases clipped from V and 5 bases from J, the junction kept 12 bases outside the gene matches. The germline V gene encodes CDR1 SNHLY and CDR2 FYNNEI. The length of the CDR3 is 14 residues. The CDR3 sequence: CARAMTGRGETQYF. Here the CDR3 DNA reads TGTGCCAGAGCGATGACAGGGAGAGGGGAGACCCAGTACTTC.

V and J are TRBV27 and TRBJ1-2, with TRBD1 as a possible D gene (5 bases). The germline gives CDR1 MNHEY, CDR2 SMNVEV (reference sequence). The CDR3 sequence is 13 residues long. V lost 3 bases to trimming and J lost 3 bases, with 8 bases between them. The CDR3 nucleotides are TGTGCCAGCAGTTTGCGGGACGACTATGGCTACACCTTC. Translation: CASSLRDDYGYTF.